This section outlines one TCR beta chain sequence together with its context. What it binds is unknown. CDR1 and CDR2 from the germline V gene are DFQATT and SNEGSKA (reference sequence). The CDR3 runs to 12 residues. The V end lost 0 bases, the J end lost 15 bases, and 15 bases lay between the germline ends. This sample was taken from a study of T-cell reconstitution after alpha-beta-depleted transplantation in children. Study conclusions and caveats: Some patients' high day-60 TCRbeta diversity was attributed to recipient cells surviving conditioning. The origin of alpha-beta T cells about two months after transplant was reportedly several hundred expanded graft clones. T cells produced anew were the main source of T-cell counts and diversity one year after transplant.

Preparation of the TCRbeta library used unique molecular identifiers. TCRdb analysed the PCR reads with MiXCR anew, one entry per CDR3 protein. The sample shows about 980,000 distinct CDR3 sequences, about 30% of them seen only once. This sequence was found in a boy in the first two years of life who had a stem cell transplant for SCID, so the T cells may come from the graft donor. V usage is TRBV20-1 and J usage is TRBJ2-1; D is unclear. The sequencing used PBMCs, mostly from graft donor cells, collected 360 days after TCRalphabeta/CD19-depleted stem cell transplant. The CDR3 region is CSARDGFRLGFF. The CDR3 DNA follows: TGCAGTGCTAGAGATGGGTTCAGGCTAGGGTTCTTC.